This T cell receptor (beta chain) comes out of a study of OX40 agonist ivuxolimab in advanced cancers. General study points: Low normalized T-cell clonal expansion was also seen in some nonresponders.

Only in-frame clones appear in the TCRdb table, and some are missing; sequencing was by immunoSEQ multiplex PCR. The data hold about 58,000 clones, with about 90% observed a single time. Points on this clone: What it binds is not known.

Trimming cost V 4 bases and J 3 bases, with 3 bases left between them. The length of the CDR3 is 11 residues. Germline CDR1 is SGHTA and CDR2 is FQGNSA. Patients with autoimmune history or systemic immunosuppression were excluded. The specimen comprised CD4+ or CD8+ T cells sorted from blood, sampled in a trial of the OX40 agonist ivuxolimab. This TCR derives from an adult with an advanced solid tumor such as melanoma, head and neck, liver or kidney cancer. This sequence joins TRBV7-2 and TRBJ1-1; D gene uncertain. Here the CDR3 DNA reads TGTGCCAGCAGCTACCACACTGAAGCTTTCTTT. Protein sequence: CASSYHTEAFF.